These T cell receptor beta chains were read from a single sample in a study of T-cell memory formation after mild COVID-19. TCRdb called the 5' RACE reads again in MiXCR, with one record for every CDR3 protein. The sample includes hundreds of thousands of distinct CDR3 sequences, roughly 16% seen only once; the top ten take roughly 25%. Input material: PBMCs or a T cell subset sorted from them (not recorded which). The receptors derive from a man between 18 and 35 years old who had mild COVID-19 (a few samples of this study predate the infection). Cell type and time point are not known. CDR3s include the opening cysteine and the closing phenylalanine or tryptophan.

V gene,CDR3 protein
TRBV24-1,CATSDQLAGGPYTQYF
TRBV7-2,CASNPRLGQDEQFF
TRBV15,CATSRDREGYRGYTF
TRBV12-3/TRBV12-4,CASSPRQGNTGELFF
TRBV11-3,CASSSGSGTSYEQYF
TRBV15,CATSRDPDRGEQYF
TRBV6-5,CASSRSTRWETQYF
TRBV6-2/TRBV6-3,CASSLWGAEQFF
TRBV7-3,CASSPDSQTVAFF
TRBV7-6,CAIRRRGYDTQYF
TRBV4-1,CASSQGNRGLYGYTF
TRBV20-1,CSAPNPLAGTDTQYF
TRBV10-3,CAISESGPSGANVLTF
TRBV10-3,CAIKPGQGSGANVLTF
TRBV4-1,CASSRDREQYF
TRBV7-2,CASTSSPGPNSPLHF
TRBV5-1,CASSWDPGLVTYEQYF
TRBV7-8,CASSLAAWTSGEETQYF
TRBV11-2,CASSLSEADTQYF
TRBV7-6,CASSLVGGTGEDTQYF
TRBV7-2,CASSRQTSGSTDTQYF
TRBV20-1,CSASGGLGETQYF
TRBV7-8,CASSSEPQETQYF
TRBV9,CASTSLVSGELFF
TRBV6-2/TRBV6-3,CASSYDRTSYGYTF
TRBV20-1,CSALISGTGHQPQHF
TRBV11-2,CASSNPGVDNTEAFF
TRBV6-5,CASSYGGGGDSPLHF
TRBV5-1,CASSWPVGQETQYF
TRBV20-1,CSASSGGDGYTF
TRBV12-3/TRBV12-4,CASTPRRGKEDTGELFF
TRBV3-1,CASSPASGRGRWTEAFF
TRBV11-2,CASSRGMGQGTYEQYF
TRBV6-6,CASSLGQAETQYF
TRBV6-6,CASGVLQETQYF
TRBV29-1,CSVERQYQETQYF
TRBV2,CASSPRQVRDTEAFF
TRBV5-1,CASSLDRGRERLHF
TRBV10-3,CAIGQQVNQPQHF
TRBV7-9,CASRPDWGAFF
TRBV12-5,CASGSPGTGFYGYTF
TRBV7-9,CASSLGGGINYEQYF
TRBV4-1,CASSHWARTEPTDTQYF
TRBV9,CASSRGGALFTEAFF
TRBV20-1,CSGLIGIYYEQYF
TRBV12-3/TRBV12-4,CASSTQGSQPQHF
TRBV9,CASSSSRGSYNEQFF
TRBV7-2,CASSLYVQGGNTIYF
TRBV25-1,CASSDPGTGDNEQFF
TRBV4-3,CASSQNPRNTEAFF
TRBV28,CASSGPPGQGPSGELFF